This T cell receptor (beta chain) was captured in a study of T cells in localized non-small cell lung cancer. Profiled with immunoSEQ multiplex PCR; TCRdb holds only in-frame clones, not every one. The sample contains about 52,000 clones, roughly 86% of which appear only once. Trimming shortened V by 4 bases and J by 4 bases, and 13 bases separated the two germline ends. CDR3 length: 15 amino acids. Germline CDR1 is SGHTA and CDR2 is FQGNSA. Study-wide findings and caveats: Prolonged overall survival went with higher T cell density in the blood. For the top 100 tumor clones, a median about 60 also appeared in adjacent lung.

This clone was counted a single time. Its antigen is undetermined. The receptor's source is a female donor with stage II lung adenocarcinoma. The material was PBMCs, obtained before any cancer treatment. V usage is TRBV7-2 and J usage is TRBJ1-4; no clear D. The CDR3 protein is CASSSDISGNEKLFF. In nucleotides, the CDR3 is TGTGCCAGCAGCTCCGACATTTCGGGTAATGAAAAACTGTTTTTT.